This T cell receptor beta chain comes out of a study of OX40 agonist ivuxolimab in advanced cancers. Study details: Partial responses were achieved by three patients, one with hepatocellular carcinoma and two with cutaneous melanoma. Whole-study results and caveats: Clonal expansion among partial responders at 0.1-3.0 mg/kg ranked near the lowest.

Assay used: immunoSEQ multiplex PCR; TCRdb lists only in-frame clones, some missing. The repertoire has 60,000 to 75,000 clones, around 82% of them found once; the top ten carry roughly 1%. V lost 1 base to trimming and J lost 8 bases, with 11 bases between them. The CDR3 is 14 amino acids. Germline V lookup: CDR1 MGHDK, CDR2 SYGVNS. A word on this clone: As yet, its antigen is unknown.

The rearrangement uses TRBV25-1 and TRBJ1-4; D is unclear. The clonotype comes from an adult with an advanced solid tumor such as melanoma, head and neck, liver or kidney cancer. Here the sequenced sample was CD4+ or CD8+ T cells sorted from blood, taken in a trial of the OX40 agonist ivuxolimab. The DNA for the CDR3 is TGTGCCAGCAGTGAATGGGGAGGAGGGGAAAAACTGTTTTTT. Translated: CASSEWGGGEKLFF. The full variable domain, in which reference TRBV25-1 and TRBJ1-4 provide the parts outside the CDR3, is EADIYQTPRYLVIGTGKKITLECSQTMGHDKMYWYQQDPGMELHLIHYSYGVNSTEKGDLSSESTVSRIRTEHFPLTLESARPSHTSQYLCASSEWGGGEKLFFGSGTQLSVL.